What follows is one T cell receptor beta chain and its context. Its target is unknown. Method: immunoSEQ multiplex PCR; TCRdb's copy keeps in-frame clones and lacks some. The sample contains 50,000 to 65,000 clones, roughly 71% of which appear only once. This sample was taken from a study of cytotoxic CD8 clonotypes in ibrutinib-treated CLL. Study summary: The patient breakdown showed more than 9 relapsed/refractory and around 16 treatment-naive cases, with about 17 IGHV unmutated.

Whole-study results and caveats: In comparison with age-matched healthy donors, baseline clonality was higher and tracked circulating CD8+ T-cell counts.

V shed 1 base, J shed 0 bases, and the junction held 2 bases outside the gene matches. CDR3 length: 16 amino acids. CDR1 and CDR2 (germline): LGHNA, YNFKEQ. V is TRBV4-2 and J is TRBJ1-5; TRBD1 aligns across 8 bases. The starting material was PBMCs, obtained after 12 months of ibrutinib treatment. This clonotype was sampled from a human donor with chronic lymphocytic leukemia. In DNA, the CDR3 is TGTGCCAGCAGCCAAGGGGGGACAGGTAGCAATCAGCCCCAGCATTTT. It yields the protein CASSQGGTGSNQPQHF.